The clone carrying this T cell receptor (beta chain) was seen repeatedly, ten times or more. Its antigen is not known. The data derive from a study of neurological immune-mediated disorders. cDNA was made by 5'RACE with 10-nucleotide random UMIs. TCRdb reprocessed the 5' RACE reads with MiXCR, giving one entry per CDR3 protein. The sample holds about 65,000 distinct CDR3 sequences; roughly 4% are singletons and the top ten take around 2.6%. Points from the study as a whole: The highest TCR clonal expansion occurred in HTLV-1-associated myelopathy; multiple sclerosis fell below healthy controls.

This TCR was recovered from a man aged 50-59 years with multiple sclerosis. Specimen: PBMCs.

The CDR3 coding sequence is TGCGCCAGCAGCTTAGGGACCCTAAATGAAAAACTGTTTTTT. Translation: CASSLGTLNEKLFF. V usage is TRBV5-1 and J usage is TRBJ1-4, with D perhaps matching TRBD1 (5 bases). The V end was cut by 2 bases, the J end by 5 bases, with 10 bases between. Germline CDR1 reads SGHRS; CDR2 reads YFSETQ. This CDR3 has 14 residues.